The source of this T cell receptor (beta chain) is a study of circulating and synovial CD4+ cells in juvenile arthritis. Overall study results and limits: These repertoires were less diverse than bulk blood CD4 repertoires. The pathogenic-like versus bulk T cell difference escaped Vbeta family analysis. T cell genome counts differed by at least an order of magnitude between CPL and CD4 samples.

The CDR3 contains 14 residues. The germline gives CDR1 SNHLY, CDR2 FYNNEI. The trim removed 1 base at V and 3 bases at J, leaving 1 base unmatched. Concerning this clone: What it binds is unknown.

Samples derive from patients with active juvenile idiopathic arthritis. Clones were sequenced by immunoSEQ multiplex PCR, and TCRdb holds only the in-frame ones, with some missing. This sample has approximately 35,000 clones, with roughly 96% found just once. Sequenced input: CD4+ T cells from blood. The TCR comes from a human donor with juvenile idiopathic arthritis. The chain links TRBV2 to TRBJ2-7; 9 positions agree with TRBD1. CDR3 region: CASSEGQGGYEQYF. The CDR3 region has the DNA TGTGCCAGCAGTGAAGGACAGGGGGGCTACGAGCAGTACTTC.